This is a list of T cell receptor beta chains from one sample in a study of T cell responses to AZD1222 COVID-19 vaccine. Clones were sequenced by immunoSEQ multiplex PCR, and TCRdb holds only the in-frame ones, with some missing. Found here are around 150,000 clones, around 91% of them singletons; the top ten hold 5%. Sequencing was performed on peripheral blood, taken on day 0 of AZD1222 vaccination. Receptors were obtained from an adult in good health. CDR3s include the opening cysteine and the closing phenylalanine or tryptophan. D genes are given only for firm matches. Size is omitted from some rows. Given values are once, few, many or a class for expanded clones.

clone_size,j_call,d_call,v_call,cdr3_aa,cdr3_nt
NA,TRBJ1-1,NA,TRBV18,CASSPAGQSIYAFF,TGTGCCAGCTCACCGGCTGGCCAGTCTATTTATGCTTTCTTT
NA,TRBJ1-1,NA,TRBV3-1/TRBV3-2,CASSQRSGNTEAFF,TGTGCCAGCAGCCAACGGTCGGGGAACACTGAAGCTTTCTTT
NA,TRBJ1-1,NA,TRBV4-1,CASSQDRITTEAFF,TGCGCCAGCAGCCAAGACCGGATTACCACTGAAGCTTTCTTT
NA,TRBJ2-5,TRBD2,TRBV11-2,CASSPGLAQETQYF,TGTGCCAGCAGCCCCGGACTAGCCCAAGAGACCCAGTACTTC
NA,TRBJ2-3,TRBD2,TRBV4-3,CASSQTSVDTQYF,TGCGCCAGCAGCCAGACTAGCGTGGATACGCAGTATTTT
NA,TRBJ2-1,TRBD2,TRBV4-2,CASSQVSQVTSGRGNEQFF,TGTGCCAGCAGCCAAGTCAGCCAAGTGACTAGCGGGAGGGGAAATGAGCAGTTCTTC
NA,TRBJ2-7,NA,TRBV4-2,CASSPRWGEQYF,TGTGCCAGCAGCCCGCGGTGGGGGGAGCAGTACTTC
once,TRBJ2-5,NA,TRBV5-1,CASSSGRDLKETQYF,TGCGCCAGCAGCTCTGGCCGGGACCTTAAAGAGACCCAGTACTTC
NA,TRBJ2-6,TRBD1,TRBV18,CASSPQGTGSPGANVLTF,TGTGCCAGCTCACCTCAGGGGACAGGGTCCCCTGGGGCCAACGTCCTGACTTTC
NA,TRBJ2-7,TRBD2,TRBV5-1,CASSYLAGGIGEQYF,TGCGCCAGCAGCTATCTAGCGGGAGGGATTGGGGAGCAGTACTTC
NA,TRBJ1-2,NA,TRBV29-1,CSVEGAAYGYTF,TGCAGCGTTGAAGGGGCAGCCTATGGCTACACCTTC
few,TRBJ2-1,NA,TRBV7-2,CASSPPGLSYNEQFF,TGTGCCAGCAGCCCCCCTGGGCTCTCCTACAATGAGCAGTTCTTC
once,TRBJ2-7,TRBD1,TRBV10-3,CAISGRTGQTSYEQYF,TGTGCCATCAGTGGTAGGACAGGGCAAACCTCGTACGAGCAGTACTTC
NA,TRBJ2-1,TRBD2,TRBV27,CASSLWAGDYNEQFF,TGTGCCAGCAGTTTATGGGCGGGAGATTACAATGAGCAGTTCTTC
NA,TRBJ1-2,TRBD1,TRBV28,CASSLVQGVYGYTF,TGTGCCAGCAGTTTAGTGCAGGGGGTATATGGCTACACCTTC
NA,TRBJ2-1,NA,TRBV27,CASLNNEQFF,TGTGCCAGCTTAAACAATGAGCAGTTCTTC
NA,TRBJ2-3,NA,TRBV7-8,CASSAEGRTDTQYF,TGTGCCAGCAGCGCCGAGGGCCGCACAGATACGCAGTATTTT
NA,TRBJ1-1,NA,TRBV7-9,CASSLELGRGDTEAFF,TGTGCCAGCAGCTTAGAGCTCGGGAGGGGGGACACTGAAGCTTTCTTT
NA,TRBJ2-1,NA,TRBV7-3,CASSLTTDNEQFF,TGTGCCAGCAGCTTAACCACGGACAATGAGCAGTTCTTC
NA,TRBJ1-2,TRBD1,TRBV6-2/TRBV6-3,CASSIQGAYGYTF,TGTGCCAGCAGTATACAGGGGGCCTATGGCTACACCTTC
few,TRBJ1-5,NA,TRBV6-5,CASSLGTGEKPQHF,TGTGCCAGCAGTCTCGGGACGGGGGAGAAGCCCCAGCATTTT
once,TRBJ1-2,NA,TRBV19,CASTGLRGYTF,TGTGCCAGTACTGGGTTAAGAGGCTACACCTTC
NA,TRBJ1-3,NA,TRBV30,CAWTHGGSGNTIYF,TGTGCCTGGACCCACGGGGGGTCTGGAAACACCATATATTTT
NA,TRBJ2-5,NA,TRBV18,CASSPTTGRQETQYF,TGTGCCAGCTCACCAACGACAGGTCGGCAAGAGACCCAGTACTTC
NA,TRBJ2-2,NA,TRBV12-3/TRBV12-4,CASRNAGTGELFF,TGTGCCAGCAGAAATGCCGGCACCGGGGAGCTGTTTTTT
NA,TRBJ2-2,TRBD2,TRBV15,CATSRGGRGGTGELFF,TGTGCCACCAGCAGAGGCGGGAGAGGCGGCACCGGGGAGCTGTTTTTT
NA,TRBJ2-7,NA,TRBV7-8,CASSLPEGGPPSYEQYF,TGTGCCAGCAGCCTACCGGAGGGGGGCCCTCCTTCCTACGAGCAGTACTTC
NA,TRBJ2-7,NA,TRBV28,CASSLLQAYEQYF,TGTGCCAGCAGTTTATTGCAGGCCTACGAGCAGTACTTC
NA,TRBJ1-1,NA,TRBV14,CASSQIGGLNTEAFF,TGTGCCAGCAGCCAGATAGGGGGGTTGAACACTGAAGCTTTCTTT
NA,TRBJ2-7,NA,TRBV7-9,CASSLRPTYEQYF,TGTGCCAGCAGCTTGCGGCCGACCTACGAGCAGTACTTC
NA,TRBJ2-6,NA,TRBV27,CASKEFSGANVLTF,TGTGCCAGCAAGGAATTCTCTGGGGCCAACGTCCTGACTTTC
few,TRBJ1-1,NA,TRBV7-9,CASTPVRARVTEAFF,TGTGCCAGCACCCCGGTAAGGGCTAGGGTCACTGAAGCTTTCTTT
NA,TRBJ2-7,TRBD2,TRBV7-8,CASSSRTSPDEQYF,TGTGCCAGCAGCTCCCGGACTAGCCCGGACGAGCAGTACTTC
NA,TRBJ2-2,TRBD2,TRBV4-2,CASSQAPSGSTNTGELFF,TGTGCCAGCAGCCAAGCCCCTAGCGGGAGCACGAACACCGGGGAGCTGTTTTTT
NA,TRBJ2-3,TRBD1,TRBV5-1,CASSLGQGRTDTQYF,TGCGCCAGCAGCTTAGGACAGGGTCGCACAGATACGCAGTATTTT
NA,TRBJ1-5,NA,TRBV9,CASSPRGRGQPQHF,TGTGCCAGCAGCCCCCGGGGCAGGGGTCAGCCCCAGCATTTT
NA,TRBJ2-7,TRBD2,TRBV5-1,CASSLVSGSTYEQYF,TGCGCCAGCAGCTTGGTTAGCGGGAGCACCTACGAGCAGTACTTC
NA,TRBJ1-6,NA,TRBV10-3,CAISESLMGEGVDSPLHF,TGTGCCATCAGTGAGTCGCTCATGGGTGAAGGGGTTGATTCACCCCTCCACTTT
NA,TRBJ2-7,TRBD1,TRBV30,CACRDRGYEQYF,TGTGCCTGCCGGGACAGGGGATACGAGCAGTACTTC
once,TRBJ1-1,NA,TRBV28,CASSLDRGMNTEAFF,TGTGCCAGCAGCCTAGACCGGGGGATGAACACTGAAGCTTTCTTT
NA,TRBJ2-5,TRBD2,TRBV19,CASSPRARTSGSKTQYF,TGTGCCAGTAGTCCCCGGGCCCGGACTAGCGGGAGTAAGACCCAGTACTTC
NA,TRBJ1-6,NA,TRBV7-9,CASSSHGDSPLHF,TGTGCCAGCAGCTCCCACGGGGATTCACCCCTCCACTTT
once,TRBJ1-2,TRBD1,TRBV28,CASRYRDRALSGYTF,TGTGCCAGCAGATACCGGGACAGGGCGCTCAGTGGCTACACCTTC
NA,TRBJ1-1,TRBD1,TRBV4-2,CASSPGQGPRSTEAFF,TGTGCCAGCAGCCCGGGACAGGGCCCGCGAAGCACTGAAGCTTTCTTT
once,TRBJ2-5,TRBD2,TRBV24-1,CATSDPGSGRGETQYF,TGTGCCACCAGTGACCCCGGCAGCGGGAGAGGGGAGACCCAGTACTTC
NA,TRBJ1-5,NA,TRBV3-1/TRBV3-2,CASSQTHSNQPQHF,TGTGCCAGCAGCCAGACACATAGCAATCAGCCCCAGCATTTT
NA,TRBJ2-5,NA,TRBV7-6,CASSGQKGTQYF,TGTGCCAGCAGCGGCCAGAAAGGGACCCAGTACTTC
NA,TRBJ1-2,NA,TRBV7-8,CASSLGQTNYGYTF,TGTGCCAGCAGCTTAGGTCAGACGAACTATGGCTACACCTTC
NA,TRBJ1-6,NA,TRBV4-1,CASSQAMGNSPLHF,TGCGCCAGCAGCCAAGCGATGGGTAATTCACCCCTCCACTTT
NA,TRBJ2-2,TRBD1,TRBV27,CASSSTGTGWVGELFF,TGTGCCAGCAGTTCCACCGGGACAGGGTGGGTCGGGGAGCTGTTTTTT
NA,TRBJ1-2,TRBD1,TRBV28,CASSLGAGGRGIYGYTF,TGTGCCAGCAGTTTAGGGGCAGGGGGCCGGGGGATCTATGGCTACACCTTC
NA,TRBJ2-1,TRBD2,TRBV9,CASGTSAHNEQFF,TGTGCCTCTGGGACTAGCGCACACAATGAGCAGTTCTTC
NA,TRBJ1-4,NA,TRBV3-1/TRBV3-2,CASSRVRGGTNEKLFF,TGTGCCAGCAGCCGTGTGAGGGGAGGAACTAATGAAAAACTGTTTTTT
NA,TRBJ2-5,TRBD1,TRBV13,CASSPSRTGLQETQYF,TGTGCCAGCAGCCCATCCCGGACAGGGCTACAAGAGACCCAGTACTTC
NA,TRBJ2-5,TRBD2,TRBV19,CASSLTSGRAIETQYF,TGTGCCAGTAGTTTGACTAGCGGGAGGGCCATAGAGACCCAGTACTTC
NA,TRBJ2-3,NA,TRBV5-6,CASSIGDNTDTQYF,TGTGCCAGCAGTATCGGGGACAACACAGATACGCAGTATTTT